One sample yielded the 29 T cell receptor beta chains listed below, sequenced in a study of OX40 agonist ivuxolimab in advanced cancers. Profiled with immunoSEQ multiplex PCR; TCRdb holds only in-frame clones, not every one. The data show roughly 93,000 clones, roughly nine tenths seen once. The material was CD4+ or CD8+ T cells sorted from blood, obtained in a trial of the OX40 agonist ivuxolimab. The receptors were sampled from an adult with an advanced solid tumor such as melanoma, head and neck, liver or kidney cancer.

The chain couples TRBV27 to TRBJ2-3, with TRBD1 matching over 8 bases. The CDR3 sequence is 16 residues long. Germline values: CDR1 MNHEY, CDR2 SMNVEV (reference sequence). V lost 5 bases to trimming and J lost 4 bases; unmatched junction nucleotides: 11. The CDR3 protein is CASSLRQGWRADTQYF. DNA of the CDR3: TGTGCCAGCAGTCTCAGACAGGGGTGGCGCGCAGATACGCAGTATTTT.

The V call is TRBV6-1, the J call TRBJ2-7; no clear D. From germline, CDR1 is MNHNS and CDR2 SASEGT. The CDR3 length is 14 residues. V was shortened by 8 bases and J by 2 bases, with 16 bases between the two germline ends. DNA of the CDR3: TGTGCCAGCCATAAAGGGAACAGCCCCTACGAGCAGTACTTC. It translates to CASHKGNSPYEQYF.

This rearrangement joins TRBV5-1 to TRBJ2-7; D might be TRBD2 (6 bases). This CDR3 is 15 amino acids long. V gave up 0 bases and J gave up 0 bases, with 10 bases separating them. Germline V CDR1 and CDR2: SGHRS, YFSETQ. The DNA of the CDR3 is TGCGCCAGCAGCTTGGGGGGACTGATCTCCTACGAGCAGTACTTC. As protein: CASSLGGLISYEQYF.

The chain combines TRBV6-5 with TRBJ1-5; maybe TRBD1 (6 bases). Germline V CDR1 and CDR2: MNHEY, SVGAGI. This CDR3 spans 13 amino acids. Trimming removed 4 bases at V and 5 bases at J, with 9 bases between. The CDR3 loop reads CASSLKGDQPQHF. Written as DNA, the CDR3 is TGTGCCAGCAGTTTGAAGGGGGATCAGCCCCAGCATTTT.

V gene TRBV6-5 combines with J gene TRBJ1-1; D not resolved. The CDR3 consists of 13 residues. CDR1 is MNHEY and CDR2 is SVGAGI in the germline V gene. V lost 2 bases and J lost 4, with 8 bases in between. CDR3 sequence reads: CASSYRVGTEAFF. CDR3 DNA: TGTGCCAGCAGTTACAGGGTGGGCACTGAAGCTTTCTTT.

On this clone: This sample includes further DNA sequences coding for the same CDR3. The rearrangement links TRBV30 to TRBJ2-5; no reliable D call. Trimming left V 0 bases short and J 4 bases short, with 3 bases between. CDR3 size: 11 residues. Germline CDR1 and CDR2: GTSNPN and SVGIG (reference sequence). Written as DNA, the CDR3 is TGTGCCTGGAGTGTAGTAGAGACCCAGTACTTC. Its protein product is CAWSVVETQYF.

The chain couples TRBV5-6 to TRBJ1-4; D gene unclear. Trimming shortened V by 0 bases and J by 3 bases, and 9 bases separated the two germline ends. Germline V lookup: CDR1 SGHDT, CDR2 YYEEEE. CDR3 length: 15 residues. The CDR3 sequence: CASSLAPGPNEKLFF. Here the CDR3 DNA reads TGTGCCAGCAGCTTGGCCCCCGGGCCTAATGAAAAACTGTTTTTT.

This chain uses TRBV7-8 with TRBJ2-7; 13 positions agree with TRBD2. Trimming cost V 3 bases and J 6 bases; bases outside gene matches: 5. The CDR3 has 15 amino acids. Germline CDR1 is SGHVS and CDR2 is FQNEAQ. The chain's CDR3 is CASSFTSGRAAEQYF. The CDR3 nucleotides read TGTGCCAGCAGCTTCACTAGCGGGAGGGCCGCCGAGCAGTACTTC. The full variable domain, with the rest looked up from reference TRBV7-8 and TRBJ2-7, is GAGVSQSPRYKVAKRGQDVALRCDPISGHVSLFWYQQALGQGPEFLTYFQNEAQLDKSGLPSDRFFAERPEGSVSTLKIQRTQQEDSAVYLCASSFTSGRAAEQYFGPGTRLTVT.

This chain joins TRBV7-2 and TRBJ2-1; no clear D. The germline CDR1 and CDR2 sequences are SGHTA and FQGNSA. V lost 0 bases and J 6 bases, leaving 6 bases between the germline ends. The CDR3 totals 13 residues. The CDR3 bases are TGTGCCAGCAGCTTAGCGGGGTCCAATGAGCAGTTCTTC. Translated, it gives CASSLAGSNEQFF. Together with reference TRBV7-2 and TRBJ2-1, the CDR3 gives the full variable domain: GAGVSQSPSNKVTEKGKDVELRCDPISGHTALYWYRQSLGQGLEFLIYFQGNSAPDKSGLPSDRFSAERTGGSVSTLTIQRTQQEDSAVYLCASSLAGSNEQFFGPGTRLTVL.

The CDR3 loop is CASSPIDTLYEQYF. The DNA of the CDR3 is TGTGCCAGCTCACCCATCGACACACTGTACGAGCAGTACTTC. The chain combines TRBV18 with TRBJ2-7; D remains unclear. V lost 3 bases, J lost 4 bases, and 13 bases lay in between. Germline V gene lookup returns CDR1 KGHSH and CDR2 LQKENI. The CDR3 sequence is 14 residues long.

In this sample, this clone turned up a few times. The chain uses TRBV30 and TRBJ1-5; D might be TRBD1 (5 bases). With 1 base removed from V and 7 bases from J, the gap between germline ends came to 11 bases. Germline CDR1 and CDR2: GTSNPN and SVGIG (reference sequence). This CDR3 is built from 13 residues. The CDR3 region is CAWSGMGEQPQHF. Here the CDR3 DNA reads TGTGCCTGGAGTGGGATGGGGGAGCAGCCCCAGCATTTT.

This clone was detected once. The V call is TRBV7-9, the J call TRBJ2-5; 7 bases are a match to TRBD1. The trim removed 4 bases at V and 5 bases at J, leaving 10 bases unmatched. The CDR3 loop spans 15 amino acids. Germline CDR1 and CDR2: SEHNR and FQNEAQ (reference sequence). The CDR3 here is CASSWNTGVSETQYF. CDR3 DNA sequence: TGTGCCAGCAGCTGGAATACAGGGGTTTCGGAGACCCAGTACTTC.

This clone was observed once. The J gene is TRBJ2-2, the V gene TRBV9; 12 nucleotides agree with TRBD2. CDR1 is SGDLS and CDR2 is YYNGEE in the germline V gene. This CDR3 has 16 residues. Trimming cost V 0 bases and J 5 bases; bases outside gene matches: 2. CDR3 sequence (DNA): TGTGCCAGCAGCGTAGGGCTAGCGGGAGGGACCGGGGAGCTGTTTTTT. Protein sequence: CASSVGLAGGTGELFF.

This chain links TRBV18 with TRBJ2-6; 7 positions match TRBD1. CDR1 KGHSH and CDR2 LQKENI come from the germline V gene. V was clipped by 6 bases and J by 4 bases; unmatched bases: 9. The CDR3 sequence is 16 residues long. The CDR3 bases are TGTGCCAGCTCCCTCATAACAGGGGCCGGGGCCAACGTCCTGACTTTC. Protein: CASSLITGAGANVLTF. Together with reference TRBV18 and TRBJ2-6, the CDR3 gives the full variable domain: NAGVMQNPRHLVRRRGQEARLRCSPMKGHSHVYWYRQLPEEGLKFMVYLQKENIIDESGMPKERFSAEFPKEGPSILRIQQVVRGDSAAYFCASSLITGAGANVLTFGAGSRLTVL.

The V call is TRBV5-5, the J call TRBJ2-3, with TRBD2 matching 10 bases. The CDR3 totals 16 residues. V shed 4 bases, J shed 1 base, and the junction held 6 bases outside the gene matches. Germline CDR1 and CDR2: SGHKS and YYEKEE (reference sequence). This chain's CDR3 is CASSITSGKGTDTQYF. The CDR3 DNA reads as TGTGCCAGCAGCATTACTAGCGGGAAAGGCACAGATACGCAGTATTTT.

The gene calls are TRBV18 and TRBJ2-2; D gene uncertain. Germline CDR1 is KGHSH and CDR2 is LQKENI. CDR3 length: 14 amino acids. Trimming cost V 2 bases and J 5 bases, with 9 bases left between them. CDR3: CASSPGDLTGELFF. Written as DNA, the CDR3 is TGTGCCAGCTCACCAGGAGATTTAACCGGGGAGCTGTTTTTT.

This chain joins TRBV7-2 and TRBJ2-7; D ambiguous. This CDR3 has 14 amino acids. V was cut by 4 bases and J by 6 bases, with 16 bases left in between. CDR1 SGHTA and CDR2 FQGNSA come from the germline V gene. For the CDR3, the DNA is TGTGCCAGCAGCTCCTATTCGGCAGCCACCGAGCAGTACTTC. Translation gives CASSSYSAATEQYF.

The V gene is TRBV7-9, the J gene TRBJ1-4; D is uncertain. The length of the CDR3 is 14 residues. Germline assignment: CDR1 SEHNR and CDR2 FQNEAQ (reference sequence). The V gene lost 1 base and the J gene lost 4 bases, with 7 bases spanning the gap. CDR3 in DNA: TGTGCCAGCAGCTTAGGGGAGCATAATGAAAAACTGTTTTTT. Translated, it gives CASSLGEHNEKLFF.

V and J are TRBV7-3 and TRBJ2-2, with D possibly TRBD2 on 6 matching bases. The V gene's germline CDR1 is SGHTA and CDR2 FQGTGA. The CDR3 runs to 14 residues. V was trimmed by 2 bases and J by 8 bases, leaving 12 bases between them. DNA of the CDR3: TGTGCCAGCAGCTTATGGTTGGGAGGAGGGGAGCTGTTTTTT. It translates to CASSLWLGGGELFF.

CDR3 in DNA: TGTGCCAGCAGCTTAGACGGAGCCTACAATGAGCAGTTCTTC. Its protein is CASSLDGAYNEQFF. The chain has TRBV7-9 and TRBJ2-1; no clear D gene. Per germline, CDR1 SEHNR and CDR2 FQNEAQ (reference sequence). The germline V and J ends were trimmed by 1 base and 2 bases, with 6 bases remaining between them. The CDR3 runs 14 residues.

The rearrangement uses TRBV27 and TRBJ2-7; the D gene is possibly TRBD1 (5 bases). The germline gives CDR1 MNHEY, CDR2 SMNVEV (reference sequence). V was shortened by 6 bases and J by 6 bases, with 9 bases between the two germline ends. The CDR3 has 11 residues. The CDR3 region is CASSRVSEQYF. The DNA for the CDR3 is TGTGCCAGCAGCAGGGTAAGCGAGCAGTACTTC.

This clone was counted only a few times. The V and J genes are TRBV11-2 and TRBJ1-2; D gene ambiguous. V lost 0 bases to trimming and J lost 5 bases, with 4 bases between them. Looked up from germline, CDR1 is SGHAT and CDR2 is FQNNGV. The CDR3 is 12 amino acids. The CDR3 region has the DNA TGTGCCAGCAGCTTAGAAAAATATGGCTACACCTTC. It encodes CASSLEKYGYTF.

The chain couples TRBV5-1 to TRBJ2-2, with 14 bases aligning to TRBD2. Germline V gives CDR1 SGHRS, CDR2 YFSETQ. The length of the CDR3 is 16 residues. The trim removed 3 bases at V and 4 bases at J, leaving 2 bases unmatched. CDR3 in DNA: TGCGCCAGCAGCTCTGGACTAGCGGGAGGCACCGGGGAGCTGTTTTTT. Translation: CASSSGLAGGTGELFF.

The rearrangement links TRBV6-5 to TRBJ2-2, with a weak D call TRBD1 (7 bases). The germline V and J ends were trimmed by 6 bases and 6 bases, with 17 bases remaining between them. CDR1 is MNHEY and CDR2 is SVGAGI in the germline V gene. This CDR3 region has 15 residues. CDR3 protein: CASSTTGTPAGELFF. CDR3 bases: TGTGCCAGCAGCACGACAGGGACTCCGGCCGGGGAGCTGTTTTTT.

This clone was recorded only once. The rearrangement uses TRBV28 and TRBJ2-2; 8 positions match TRBD1. This CDR3 comprises 17 residues. With 1 base clipped from V and 2 bases from J, the junction kept 6 bases outside the gene matches. Germline CDR1 reads MDHEN; CDR2 reads SYDVKM. The CDR3 loop reads CASSLFSGTGNTGELFF. CDR3 in DNA: TGTGCCAGCAGTTTATTTTCCGGGACAGGAAACACCGGGGAGCTGTTTTTT.

The chain has TRBV9 and TRBJ2-3; D not certain. Germline CDR1 is SGDLS and CDR2 is YYNGEE. V shed 1 base and J shed 3 bases, with 12 bases lying between them. CDR3 length: 15 amino acids. The CDR3 bases are TGTGCCAGCAGCGTACAGGTGTTGGAGACAGATACGCAGTATTTT. It specifies CASSVQVLETDTQYF.

The rearrangement uses TRBV6-6 and TRBJ2-2; 10 positions agree with TRBD1. CDR1 is MNHNY and CDR2 is SVGAGI in the germline V gene (reference sequence). The junction had 6 bases not matched to a gene; V was cut back by 6 bases and J by 5 bases. This CDR3 has 15 amino acids. The CDR3 region has the DNA TGTGCCAGCAGCCGGGGACAGGGGAGGACCGGGGAGCTGTTTTTT. This codes for CASSRGQGRTGELFF.

This chain uses TRBV27 with TRBJ2-2, with TRBD1 matching over 9 bases. The CDR3 sequence is 15 residues long. CDR1 is MNHEY, CDR2 SMNVEV, per germline (reference sequence). V was pared by 3 bases and J by 6 bases, with 5 bases of the junction left unmatched. Here the CDR3 DNA reads TGTGCCAGCAGTTTTTATACAGGGGGCTCCGGGGAGCTGTTTTTT. Amino acids: CASSFYTGGSGELFF.

The rearrangement links TRBV28 to TRBJ1-2; 7 positions agree with TRBD1. CDR3 length equals 16 residues. Losses at the gene ends were 1 base for V and 3 bases for J; bases not matched to a gene: 8. Germline V gene lookup returns CDR1 MDHEN and CDR2 SYDVKM. The CDR3 DNA reads TGTGCCAGCAGTTTATTGGGACAGCCGTTACACTATGGCTACACCTTC. This codes for CASSLLGQPLHYGYTF.